Reported below is one T cell receptor (beta chain). Its target is unknown. Between the trimmed V and J ends, which lost 2 bases and 7 bases, there was a span of 8 bases. The germline V gene has CDR1 MDHEN and CDR2 SYDVKM. This CDR3 region has 12 residues. Sequencing was performed with immunoSEQ multiplex PCR; in TCRdb, only in-frame clones are kept and a portion is missing. The repertoire has 97,000 or so clones, 80% to 95% of them found once; the top ten carry about 1.1%. This sample stems from a study of siplizumab effects on memory and regulatory T cells. Study outcomes and limitations: Siplizumab conditions gave an average of around 70% Treg-derived mappable alloreactive CD4+ clones, versus about 30% for controls.

Sequencing was carried out using CD4+ T cells sorted from blood. The receptor comes from a human donor in good health. The V call is TRBV28, the J call TRBJ1-2, with D tentatively TRBD1 (6 bases). The CDR3 sequence is CASSLGGIGYTF. The DNA for the CDR3 is TGTGCCAGCAGTTTAGGGGGCATTGGCTACACCTTC.